This is a list of T cell receptor beta chains from one sample in a study of siplizumab effects on memory and regulatory T cells. Some clones are missing from TCRdb's copy, which holds only in-frame ones; the method was immunoSEQ multiplex PCR. The repertoire holds fewer than 100,000 clones, with approximately 95% as singletons. Source material: CD8+ T cells sorted from blood. The receptors stem from a human donor in good health. The CDR3 runs from the conserved cysteine through the conserved F or W. The D gene is left open where the match is weak. Rows give clone size only sometimes, using once, few, many, or a class for an expanded clone.

len	v_gene	j_gene	d_gene	abundance	CDR3nt	CDR3aa
12	TRBV29-1	TRBJ2-2	NA	NA	TGCAGCGTTGTCAGGAACACCGGGGAGCTGTTTTTT	CSVVRNTGELFF
14	TRBV6-5	TRBJ1-5	NA	NA	TGTGCCAGCACCTCTGGGGCGGTTAATCAGCCCCAGCATTTT	CASTSGAVNQPQHF
14	TRBV19	TRBJ1-1	NA	NA	TGTGCCAGTAGTATCTCAGGGGCCAGCACTGAAGCTTTCTTT	CASSISGASTEAFF
13	TRBV5-5	TRBJ1-2	NA	NA	TGTGCCAGCAGCGGAGGGACCGATTATGGCTACACCTTC	CASSGGTDYGYTF
12	TRBV28	TRBJ2-1	NA	once	TGTGCCAGCAGTTTCGATATCAATGAGCAGTTCTTC	CASSFDINEQFF
16	TRBV28	TRBJ2-7	NA	NA	TGTGCCAGCAGTCCACCCAGACAGATCCTTTCCTACGAGCAGTACTTC	CASSPPRQILSYEQYF
15	TRBV18	TRBJ2-5	TRBD2	NA	TGTGCCAGCTCACCGGGACTAGCGGGAGAAGAGACCCAGTACTTC	CASSPGLAGEETQYF
16	TRBV19	TRBJ2-3	TRBD2	NA	TGTGCCAGTAGTATATCTAGCGGGAGGGCAGTAGATACGCAGTATTTT	CASSISSGRAVDTQYF
14	TRBV5-6	TRBJ1-2	NA	NA	TGTGCCAGCAGCTTGGTCTCGGGGTCGGGAGGCTACACCTTC	CASSLVSGSGGYTF
12	TRBV4-1	TRBJ2-2	NA	NA	TGCGCCAGCAGCCACCGGGCAGGGGAGCTGTTTTTT	CASSHRAGELFF
16	TRBV29-1	TRBJ2-7	NA	NA	TGCAGCGTCAAAAACCCTATTAGCGGAGAAAACTACGAGCAGTACTTC	CSVKNPISGENYEQYF
14	TRBV9	TRBJ2-3	NA	NA	TGTGCCAGCAGCGTAGGCGAAAGACCGAATACGCAGTATTTT	CASSVGERPNTQYF